This record concerns one T cell receptor (beta chain) sequence. Its matching antigen is unknown. The data derive from a study of shared clonotypes between healthy human individuals. As for the study in general: Three plates each covered CD4 naive and memory; CD8 naive two, CD8 memory one. Findings and caveats of the study: Larger estimated richness was generally recorded for naive subsets relative to memory subsets.

The CDR3 loop spans 16 amino acids. Germline values: CDR1 KGHSY, CDR2 FQNENV. V shed 2 bases and J shed 0 bases, with 11 bases lying between them. The run depth of the assay was deep. Assay used: immunoSEQ multiplex PCR; TCRdb lists only in-frame clones, some missing. The sample has about 600,000 clones, more than 95% seen once. The chain has TRBV16 and TRBJ2-1, with D unresolved. The receptor comes from a woman aged 30 to 39 in good health. The sequenced material came from naive CD4+ T cells sorted from blood. Specified subset: CD45RA+ positively selected. The CDR3 region is CASSQGRIYSYNEQFF. CDR3 nucleotides: TGTGCCAGCAGCCAAGGTCGGATATACTCCTACAATGAGCAGTTCTTC.